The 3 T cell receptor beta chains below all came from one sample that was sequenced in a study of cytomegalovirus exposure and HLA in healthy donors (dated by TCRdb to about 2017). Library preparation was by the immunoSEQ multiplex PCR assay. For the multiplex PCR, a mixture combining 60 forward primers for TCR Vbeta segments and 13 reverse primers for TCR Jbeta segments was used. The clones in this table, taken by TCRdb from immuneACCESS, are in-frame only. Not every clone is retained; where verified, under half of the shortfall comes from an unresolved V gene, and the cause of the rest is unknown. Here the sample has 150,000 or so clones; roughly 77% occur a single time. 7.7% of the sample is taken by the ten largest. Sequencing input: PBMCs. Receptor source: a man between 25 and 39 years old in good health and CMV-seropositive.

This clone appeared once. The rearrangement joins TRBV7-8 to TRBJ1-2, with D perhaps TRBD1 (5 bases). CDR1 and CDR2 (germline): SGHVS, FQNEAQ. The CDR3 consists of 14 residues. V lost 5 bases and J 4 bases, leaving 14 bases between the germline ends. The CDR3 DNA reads TGTGCCAGCAGCCGCGCTGGGGGGGGCTATGGCTACACCTTC. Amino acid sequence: CASSRAGGGYGYTF.

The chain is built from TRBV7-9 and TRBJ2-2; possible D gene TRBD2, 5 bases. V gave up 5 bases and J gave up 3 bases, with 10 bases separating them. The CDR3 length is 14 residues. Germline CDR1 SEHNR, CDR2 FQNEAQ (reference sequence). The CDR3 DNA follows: TGTGCCAGCAGCCCAGGAGGCTACACCGGGGAGCTGTTTTTT. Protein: CASSPGGYTGELFF.

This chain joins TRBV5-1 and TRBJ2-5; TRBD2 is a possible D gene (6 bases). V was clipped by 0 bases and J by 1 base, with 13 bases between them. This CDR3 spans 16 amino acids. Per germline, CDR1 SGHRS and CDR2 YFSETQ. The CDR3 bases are TGCGCCAGCAGCTTGGTTGAGGAGGGCACCCAAGAGACCCAGTACTTC. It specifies CASSLVEEGTQETQYF.